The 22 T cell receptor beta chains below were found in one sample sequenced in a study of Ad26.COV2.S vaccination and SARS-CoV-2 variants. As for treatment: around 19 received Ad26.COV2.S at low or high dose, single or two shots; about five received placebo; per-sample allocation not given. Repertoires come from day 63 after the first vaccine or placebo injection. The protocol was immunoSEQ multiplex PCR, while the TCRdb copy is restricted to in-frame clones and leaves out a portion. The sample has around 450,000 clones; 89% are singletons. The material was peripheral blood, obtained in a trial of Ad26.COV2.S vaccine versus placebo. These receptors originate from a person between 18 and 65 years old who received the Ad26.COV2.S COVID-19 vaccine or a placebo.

CDR3 residues: CASSLLTEGYTF. Here the CDR3 DNA reads TGTGCCAGCAGTTTACTGACAGAAGGCTACACCTTC. The V call is TRBV12-3 or TRBV12-4, the J call TRBJ1-2, with D possibly being TRBD1 (5 bases). The CDR3 consists of 12 residues. Trimming removed 2 bases at V and 8 bases at J, with 9 bases between.

The CDR3 sequence is CASSQYPLLQETLAKNIQYF. CDR3 in DNA: TGCGCCAGCAGTCAATACCCCCTACTACAAGAGACTCTAGCCAAAAACATTCAGTACTTC. V gene TRBV23-1 combines with J gene TRBJ2-4; D ambiguous. TRBV23-1 is annotated as an ORF whose role is uncertain. Trimming cost V 1 base and J 0 bases, with 22 bases left between them. This CDR3 region has 20 residues.

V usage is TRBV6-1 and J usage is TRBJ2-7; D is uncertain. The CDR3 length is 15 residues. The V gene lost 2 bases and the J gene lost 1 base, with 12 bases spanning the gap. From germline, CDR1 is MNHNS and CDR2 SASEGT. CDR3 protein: CASSEWRINSYEQYF. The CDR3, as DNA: TGTGCCAGCAGTGAATGGCGGATTAATTCCTACGAGCAGTACTTC.

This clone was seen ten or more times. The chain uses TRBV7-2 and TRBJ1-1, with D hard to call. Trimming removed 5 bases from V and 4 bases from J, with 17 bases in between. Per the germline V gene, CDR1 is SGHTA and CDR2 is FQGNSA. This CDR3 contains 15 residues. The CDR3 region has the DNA TGTGCCAGCAGCATTGGAGCGGTCAAGAGCACTGAAGCTTTCTTT. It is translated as CASSIGAVKSTEAFF.

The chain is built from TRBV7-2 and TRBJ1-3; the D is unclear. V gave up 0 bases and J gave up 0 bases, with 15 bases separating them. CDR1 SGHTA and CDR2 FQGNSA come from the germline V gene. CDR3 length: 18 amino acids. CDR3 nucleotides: TGTGCCAGCAGCTTAGCAACGGCTTTGGCGGTCTCTGGAAACACCATATATTTT. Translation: CASSLATALAVSGNTIYF.

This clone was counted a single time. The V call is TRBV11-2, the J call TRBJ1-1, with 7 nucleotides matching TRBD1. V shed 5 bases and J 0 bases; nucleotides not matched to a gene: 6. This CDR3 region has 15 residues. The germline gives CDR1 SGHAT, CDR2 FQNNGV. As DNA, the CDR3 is TGTGCCAGCAGCCAGGACAGGAGCATGAACACTGAAGCTTTCTTT. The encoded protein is CASSQDRSMNTEAFF.

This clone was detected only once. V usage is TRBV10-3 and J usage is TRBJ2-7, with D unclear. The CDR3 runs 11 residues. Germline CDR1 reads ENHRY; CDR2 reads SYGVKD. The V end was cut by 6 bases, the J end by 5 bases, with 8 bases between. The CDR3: CAISTENEQYF. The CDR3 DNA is TGTGCCATCAGCACAGAGAACGAGCAGTACTTC.

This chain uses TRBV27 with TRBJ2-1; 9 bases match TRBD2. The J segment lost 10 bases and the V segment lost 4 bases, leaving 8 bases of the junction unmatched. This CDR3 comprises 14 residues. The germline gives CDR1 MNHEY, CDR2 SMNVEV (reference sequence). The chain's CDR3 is CASSSAGGWREQFF. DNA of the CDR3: TGTGCCAGCAGTTCAGCGGGGGGCTGGAGGGAGCAGTTCTTC.

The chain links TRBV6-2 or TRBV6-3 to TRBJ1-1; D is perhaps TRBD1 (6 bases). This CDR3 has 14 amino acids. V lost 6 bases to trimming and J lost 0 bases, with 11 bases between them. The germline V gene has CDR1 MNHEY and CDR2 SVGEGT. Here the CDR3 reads CASSLDRLNTEAFF. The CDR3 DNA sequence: TGTGCCAGCAGCCTGGACAGACTGAACACTGAAGCTTTCTTT.

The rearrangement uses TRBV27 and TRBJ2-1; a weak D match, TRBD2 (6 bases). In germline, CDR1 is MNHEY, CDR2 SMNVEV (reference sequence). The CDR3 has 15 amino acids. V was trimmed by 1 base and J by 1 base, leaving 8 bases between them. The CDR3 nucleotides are TGTGCCAGCAGTTTATGGAGGGGTTCCTACAATGAGCAGTTCTTC. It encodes CASSLWRGSYNEQFF.

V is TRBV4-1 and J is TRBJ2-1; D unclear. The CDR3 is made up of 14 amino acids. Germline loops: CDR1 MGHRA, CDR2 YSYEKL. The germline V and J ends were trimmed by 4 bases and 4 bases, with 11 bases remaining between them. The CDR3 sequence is CASSPVGSYNEQFF. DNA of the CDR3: TGCGCCAGCAGCCCGGTCGGCTCGTACAATGAGCAGTTCTTC.

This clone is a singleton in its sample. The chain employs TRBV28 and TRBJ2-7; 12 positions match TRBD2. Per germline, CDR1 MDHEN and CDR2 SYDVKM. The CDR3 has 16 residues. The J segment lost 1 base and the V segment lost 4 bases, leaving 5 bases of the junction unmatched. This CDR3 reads CASSSSGRARSYEQYF. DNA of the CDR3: TGTGCCAGCAGTTCTAGCGGGAGGGCCAGGTCCTACGAGCAGTACTTC.

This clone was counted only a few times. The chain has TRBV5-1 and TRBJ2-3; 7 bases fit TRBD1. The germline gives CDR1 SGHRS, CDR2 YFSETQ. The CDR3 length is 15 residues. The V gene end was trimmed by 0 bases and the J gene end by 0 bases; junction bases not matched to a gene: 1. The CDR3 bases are TGCGCCAGCAGCTTGGAGGGACAGAGCACAGATACGCAGTATTTT. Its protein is CASSLEGQSTDTQYF. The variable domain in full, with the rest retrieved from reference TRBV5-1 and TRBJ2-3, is KAGVTQTPRYLIKTRGQQVTLSCSPISGHRSVSWYQQTPGQGLQFLFEYFSETQRNKGNFPGRFSGRQFSNSRSEMNVSTLELGDSALYLCASSLEGQSTDTQYFGPGTRLTVL.

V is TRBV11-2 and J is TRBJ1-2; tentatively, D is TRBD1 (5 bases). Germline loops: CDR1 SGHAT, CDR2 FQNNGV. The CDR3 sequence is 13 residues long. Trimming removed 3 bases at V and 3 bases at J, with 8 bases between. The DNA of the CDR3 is TGTGCCAGCAGCTTCGGGACCTACTATGGCTACACCTTC. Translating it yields CASSFGTYYGYTF.

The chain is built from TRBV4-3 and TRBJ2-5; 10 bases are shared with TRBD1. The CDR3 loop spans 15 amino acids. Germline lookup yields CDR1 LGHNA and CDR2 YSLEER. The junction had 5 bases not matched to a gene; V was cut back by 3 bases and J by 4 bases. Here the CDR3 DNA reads TGCGCCAGCAGCCACGGGACAGGGGCCGGAGAGACCCAGTACTTC. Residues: CASSHGTGAGETQYF.

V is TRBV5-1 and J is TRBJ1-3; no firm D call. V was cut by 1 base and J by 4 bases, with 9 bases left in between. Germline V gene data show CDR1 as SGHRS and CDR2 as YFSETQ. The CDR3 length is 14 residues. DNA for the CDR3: TGCGCCAGCAGCTTGCGGGCAGCGGGAAACACCATATATTTT. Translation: CASSLRAAGNTIYF. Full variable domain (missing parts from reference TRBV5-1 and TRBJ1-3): KAGVTQTPRYLIKTRGQQVTLSCSPISGHRSVSWYQQTPGQGLQFLFEYFSETQRNKGNFPGRFSGRQFSNSRSEMNVSTLELGDSALYLCASSLRAAGNTIYFGEGSWLTVV.

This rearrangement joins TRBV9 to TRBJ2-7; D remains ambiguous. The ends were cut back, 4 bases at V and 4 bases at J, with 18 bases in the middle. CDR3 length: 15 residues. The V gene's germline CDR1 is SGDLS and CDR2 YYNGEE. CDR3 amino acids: CASSSVDLIVYEQYF. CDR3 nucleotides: TGTGCCAGCAGCTCTGTGGACCTGATTGTGTACGAGCAGTACTTC.

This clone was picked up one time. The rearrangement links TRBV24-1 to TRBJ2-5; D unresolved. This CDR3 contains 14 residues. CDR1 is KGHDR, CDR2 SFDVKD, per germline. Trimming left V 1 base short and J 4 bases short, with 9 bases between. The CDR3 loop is CATSDFSLGETQYF. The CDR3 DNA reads TGTGCCACCAGTGATTTCTCCCTAGGAGAGACCCAGTACTTC.

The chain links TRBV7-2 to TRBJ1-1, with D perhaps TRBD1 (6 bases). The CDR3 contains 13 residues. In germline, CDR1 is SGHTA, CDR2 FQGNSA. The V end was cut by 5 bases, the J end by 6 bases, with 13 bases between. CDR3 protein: CASSLNRVAEAFF. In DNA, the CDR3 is TGTGCCAGCAGCCTAAACAGGGTCGCTGAAGCTTTCTTT.

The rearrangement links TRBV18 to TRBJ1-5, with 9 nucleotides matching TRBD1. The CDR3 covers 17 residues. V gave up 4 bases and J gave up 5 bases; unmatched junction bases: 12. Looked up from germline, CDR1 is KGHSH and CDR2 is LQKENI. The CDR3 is CASSQDAPGQGDQPQHF. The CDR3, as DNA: TGTGCCAGCTCACAGGACGCACCGGGACAGGGAGATCAGCCCCAGCATTTT. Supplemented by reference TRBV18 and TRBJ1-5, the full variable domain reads NAGVMQNPRHLVRRRGQEARLRCSPMKGHSHVYWYRQLPEEGLKFMVYLQKENIIDESGMPKERFSAEFPKEGPSILRIQQVVRGDSAAYFCASSQDAPGQGDQPQHFGDGTRLSIL.

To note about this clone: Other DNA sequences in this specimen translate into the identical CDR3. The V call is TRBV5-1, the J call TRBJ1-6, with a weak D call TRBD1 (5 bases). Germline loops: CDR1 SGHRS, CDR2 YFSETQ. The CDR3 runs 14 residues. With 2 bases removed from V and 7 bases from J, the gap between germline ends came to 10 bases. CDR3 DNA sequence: TGCGCCAGCAGCTTTACAGGAGGGAATTCACCCCTCCACTTT. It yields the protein CASSFTGGNSPLHF.

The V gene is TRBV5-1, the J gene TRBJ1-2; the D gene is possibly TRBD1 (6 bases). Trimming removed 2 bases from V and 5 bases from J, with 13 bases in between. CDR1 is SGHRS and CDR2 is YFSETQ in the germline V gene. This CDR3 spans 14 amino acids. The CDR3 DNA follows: TGCGCCAGCAGCTTAAGTTCGGGGGCATATGGCTACACCTTC. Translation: CASSLSSGAYGYTF.